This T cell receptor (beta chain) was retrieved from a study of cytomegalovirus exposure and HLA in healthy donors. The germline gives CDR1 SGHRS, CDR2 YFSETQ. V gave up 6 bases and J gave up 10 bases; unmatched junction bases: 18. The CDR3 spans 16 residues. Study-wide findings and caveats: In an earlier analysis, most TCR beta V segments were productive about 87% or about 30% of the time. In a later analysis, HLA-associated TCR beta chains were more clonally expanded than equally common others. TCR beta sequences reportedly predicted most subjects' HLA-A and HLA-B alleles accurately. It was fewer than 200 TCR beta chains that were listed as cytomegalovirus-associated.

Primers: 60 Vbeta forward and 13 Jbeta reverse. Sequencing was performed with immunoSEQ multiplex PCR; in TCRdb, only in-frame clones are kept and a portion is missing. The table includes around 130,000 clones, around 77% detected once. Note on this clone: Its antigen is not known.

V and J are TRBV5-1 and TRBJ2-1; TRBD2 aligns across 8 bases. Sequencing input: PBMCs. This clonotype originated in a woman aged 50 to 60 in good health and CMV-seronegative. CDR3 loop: CASTGGSGFKNEEQFF. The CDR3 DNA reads TGCGCCAGCACGGGGGGGTCGGGCTTCAAAAATGAAGAGCAGTTCTTC.